This entry features one TCR beta chain sequence. V shed 5 bases and J shed 7 bases, with 14 bases lying between them. The CDR3 is 14 amino acids. Per germline, CDR1 LNHDA and CDR2 SQIVND (reference sequence). The record originates from a study of technical replicates of blood from a handful of donors. The repertoire was sequenced with immunoSEQ multiplex PCR; TCRdb's copy has only in-frame clones and lacks some. The sample contains 70,000 to 95,000 clones, 90% to 95% of which appear only once. The V call is TRBV19, the J call TRBJ1-4; a possible D gene is TRBD1 (6 bases). This TCR was recovered from a human donor in good health. Sequencing input: T cells isolated from PBMCs. CDR3 nucleotides: TGTGCCAGTAGTGAGGACAGCCTTGGTGAAAAACTGTTTTTT. Translated, it gives CASSEDSLGEKLFF.